Reported below is one T cell receptor (beta chain). Its antigen is not identified. The CDR3 sequence is 15 residues long. Germline-derived CDR1 and CDR2 are LNHDA and SQIVND (reference sequence). V lost 6 bases and J lost 2, with 13 bases in between. This sample was included in a study of cytomegalovirus exposure and HLA in healthy donors. The PCR had 60 Vbeta and 13 Jbeta primers. Generated by immunoSEQ multiplex PCR, the TCRdb table keeps only in-frame clones and is missing some. This table holds more than 90,000 clones, around 84% found once. Study-wide findings and caveats: A previous analysis found most TCR beta V segments productive roughly 87% or roughly 30% of the time.

This receptor was identified in a woman aged 35 to 49 in good health and CMV-seronegative. The sequenced material came from PBMCs. This rearrangement joins TRBV19 to TRBJ2-2, with TRBD2 as a possible D gene (6 bases). CDR3 amino acids: CASRPGSHNTGELFF. DNA of the CDR3: TGTGCCAGTAGACCCGGGAGTCACAACACCGGGGAGCTGTTTTTT.